A single sample is the source of the 6 T cell receptor beta chains below, sequenced in a study of beta chain features in type 1 diabetes. Points from the study as a whole: Type 1 diabetes patients showed a moderate but significant shortening of TCRB CDR3s in all four CD4+ subsets.

Expressed TCRB transcripts were sequenced after all isolated RNA was converted to cDNA. Libraries were prepared by immunoSEQ multiplex PCR; TCRdb keeps only in-frame clonotypes and omits some of them. Of 300,000 or so clones listed, about a tenth are singletons. For these TCRs, the target antigens are not known. The sequencing sample was made of central memory CD4+ T cells from blood. These receptors came from a young man with type 1 diabetes.

The chain employs TRBV10-3 and TRBJ1-2; weak D call: TRBD1 (5 bases). V lost 2 bases to trimming and J lost 4 bases, with 11 bases between them. The CDR3 spans 14 residues. Germline assignment: CDR1 ENHRY and CDR2 SYGVKD. CDR3 sequence reads: CAISEGVRGYGYTF. The CDR3 DNA follows: TGTGCCATCAGTGAGGGGGTTAGGGGCTATGGCTACACCTTC.

The J gene is TRBJ1-1, the V gene TRBV6-5; D not certain. The CDR3 covers 15 residues. V gave up 0 bases and J gave up 2 bases, with 10 bases separating them. CDR1 is MNHEY and CDR2 is SVGAGI in the germline V gene. The CDR3 is CASSYSSAANTEAFF. CDR3 DNA sequence: TGTGCCAGCAGTTACTCGAGTGCAGCTAACACTGAAGCTTTCTTT.

This clone was seen a handful of times. The chain uses TRBV6-6 and TRBJ2-7; D unresolved. Germline V gene lookup returns CDR1 MNHNY and CDR2 SVGAGI (reference sequence). The CDR3 runs 11 residues. V lost 5 bases to trimming and J lost 3 bases, with 5 bases between them. The CDR3 loop reads CASSPSYEQYF. In nucleotides, the CDR3 is TGTGCCAGCAGTCCGAGCTACGAGCAGTACTTC.

Points on this clone: Within the sample, other DNA sequences also encode this same CDR3. The chain uses TRBV5-1 and TRBJ1-5, with D perhaps TRBD1 (5 bases). The CDR3 extends over 14 amino acids. The germline CDR1 and CDR2 sequences are SGHRS and YFSETQ. Trimming took 0 bases from V and 4 from J, leaving 8 bases between them. DNA for the CDR3: TGCGCCAGCAGCTTGGATGCAGGGAATCAGCCCCAGCATTTT. It codes for CASSLDAGNQPQHF.

This clone has just a few counts. This sequence joins TRBV30 and TRBJ2-6; perhaps TRBD1 as D (7 bases). The V gene's germline CDR1 is GTSNPN and CDR2 SVGIG (reference sequence). Trimming removed 0 bases from V and 2 bases from J, with 17 bases in between. This CDR3 contains 18 residues. Written as DNA, the CDR3 is TGTGCCTGGAGTGTAAATTTGGGCAGGGGGGCTGGGGCCAACGTCCTGACTTTC. Translating gives CAWSVNLGRGAGANVLTF.

The V gene is TRBV28, the J gene TRBJ2-1, with D possibly matching TRBD2 (7 bases). The germline V gene has CDR1 MDHEN and CDR2 SYDVKM. This CDR3 region has 17 residues. The V and J ends lost 5 bases and 7 bases respectively, with 24 bases between them. In DNA form, the CDR3 reads TGTGCCAGCAGTCCCCTTGGGGGGGCTACCGCCCGTAATGAGCAGTTCTTC. This encodes CASSPLGGATARNEQFF.